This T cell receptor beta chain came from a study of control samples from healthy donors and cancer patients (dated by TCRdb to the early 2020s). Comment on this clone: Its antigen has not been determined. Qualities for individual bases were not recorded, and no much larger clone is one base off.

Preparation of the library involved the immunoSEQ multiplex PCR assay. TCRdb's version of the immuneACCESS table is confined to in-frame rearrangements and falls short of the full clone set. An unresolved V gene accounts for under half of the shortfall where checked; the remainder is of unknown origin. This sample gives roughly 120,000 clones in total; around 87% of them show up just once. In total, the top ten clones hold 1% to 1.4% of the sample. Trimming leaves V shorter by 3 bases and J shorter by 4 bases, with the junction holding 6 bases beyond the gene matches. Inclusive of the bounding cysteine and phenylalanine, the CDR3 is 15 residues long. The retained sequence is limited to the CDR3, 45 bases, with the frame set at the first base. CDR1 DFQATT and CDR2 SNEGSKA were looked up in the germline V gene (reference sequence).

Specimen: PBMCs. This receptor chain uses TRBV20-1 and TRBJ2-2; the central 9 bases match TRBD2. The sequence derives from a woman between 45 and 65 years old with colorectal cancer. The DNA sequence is TGCAGTGCTAGTGGCGGGAGGGCCGCCACCGGGGAGCTGTTTTTT. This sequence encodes CSASGGRAATGELFF.